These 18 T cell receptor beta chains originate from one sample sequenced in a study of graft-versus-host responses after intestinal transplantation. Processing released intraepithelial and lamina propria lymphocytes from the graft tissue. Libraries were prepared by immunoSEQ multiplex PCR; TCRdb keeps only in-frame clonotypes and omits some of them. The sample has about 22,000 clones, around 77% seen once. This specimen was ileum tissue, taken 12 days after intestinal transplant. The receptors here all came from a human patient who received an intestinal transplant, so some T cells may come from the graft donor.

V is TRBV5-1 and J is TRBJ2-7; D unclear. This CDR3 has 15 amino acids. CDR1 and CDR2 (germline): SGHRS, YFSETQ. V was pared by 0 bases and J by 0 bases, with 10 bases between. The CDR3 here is CASSLVRLASYEQYF. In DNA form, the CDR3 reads TGCGCCAGCAGCTTGGTGAGGCTCGCCTCCTACGAGCAGTACTTC.

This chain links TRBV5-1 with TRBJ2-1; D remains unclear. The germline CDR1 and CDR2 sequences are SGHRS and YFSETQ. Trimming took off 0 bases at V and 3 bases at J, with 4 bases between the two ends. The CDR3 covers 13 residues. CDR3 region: CASSLDSYNEQFF. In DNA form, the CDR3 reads TGCGCCAGCAGCTTGGACAGCTACAATGAGCAGTTCTTC.

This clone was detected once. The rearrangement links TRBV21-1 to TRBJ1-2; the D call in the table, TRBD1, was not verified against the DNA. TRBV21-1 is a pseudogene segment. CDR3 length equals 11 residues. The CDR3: CARDRSYGYTF. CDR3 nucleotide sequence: TGTGCCAGGGACAGATCCTATGGCTACACCTTC.

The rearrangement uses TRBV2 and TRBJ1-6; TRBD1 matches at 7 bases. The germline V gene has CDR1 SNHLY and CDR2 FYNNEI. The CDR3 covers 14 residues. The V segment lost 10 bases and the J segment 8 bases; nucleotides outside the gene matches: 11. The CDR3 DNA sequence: TGTGCCAAAGAAACCTCGGGACAGTATTCACCCCTCCACTTT. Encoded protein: CAKETSGQYSPLHF.

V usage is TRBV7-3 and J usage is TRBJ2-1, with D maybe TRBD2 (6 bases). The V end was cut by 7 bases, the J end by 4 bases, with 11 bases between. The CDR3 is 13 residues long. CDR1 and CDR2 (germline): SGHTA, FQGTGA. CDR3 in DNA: TGTGCCAGCACCACCGGGGGATACAATGAGCAGTTCTTC. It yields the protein CASTTGGYNEQFF.

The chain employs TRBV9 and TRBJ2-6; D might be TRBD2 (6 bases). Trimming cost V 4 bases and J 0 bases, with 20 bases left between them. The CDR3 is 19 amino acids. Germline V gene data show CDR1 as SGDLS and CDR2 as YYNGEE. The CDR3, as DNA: TGTGCCAGCAGCCCCCGCGGGGTAAGACAATACTCTGGGGCCAACGTCCTGACTTTC. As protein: CASSPRGVRQYSGANVLTF.

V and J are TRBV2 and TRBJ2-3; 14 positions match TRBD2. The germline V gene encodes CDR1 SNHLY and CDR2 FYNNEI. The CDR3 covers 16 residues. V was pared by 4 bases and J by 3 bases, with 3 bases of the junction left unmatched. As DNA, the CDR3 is TGTGCCAGCAGTGCGACTAGCGGGGGGGTAACAGATACGCAGTATTTT. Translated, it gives CASSATSGGVTDTQYF.

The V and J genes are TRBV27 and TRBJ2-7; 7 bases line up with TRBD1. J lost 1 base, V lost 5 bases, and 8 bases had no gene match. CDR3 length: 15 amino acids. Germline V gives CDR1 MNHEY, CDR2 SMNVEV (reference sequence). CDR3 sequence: CASSATWTGSYEQYF. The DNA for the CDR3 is TGTGCCAGCAGTGCCACTTGGACAGGTTCCTACGAGCAGTACTTC.

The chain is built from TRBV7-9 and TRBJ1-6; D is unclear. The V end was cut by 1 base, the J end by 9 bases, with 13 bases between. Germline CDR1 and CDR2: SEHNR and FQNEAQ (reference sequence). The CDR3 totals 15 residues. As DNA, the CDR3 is TGTGCCAGCAGCTTAGTGCTCGGGTCCGGTTCACCCCTCCACTTT. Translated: CASSLVLGSGSPLHF.

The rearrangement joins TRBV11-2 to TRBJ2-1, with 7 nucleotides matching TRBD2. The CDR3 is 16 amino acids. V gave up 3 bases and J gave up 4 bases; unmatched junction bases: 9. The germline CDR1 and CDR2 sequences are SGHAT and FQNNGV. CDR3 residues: CASSLSASGRYNEQFF. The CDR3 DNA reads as TGTGCCAGCAGCTTGTCGGCTAGCGGACGTTACAATGAGCAGTTCTTC.

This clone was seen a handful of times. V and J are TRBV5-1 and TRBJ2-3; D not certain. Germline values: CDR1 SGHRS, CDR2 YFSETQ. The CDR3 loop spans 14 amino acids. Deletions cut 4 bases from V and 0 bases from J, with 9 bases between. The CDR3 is CASSADSSTDTQYF. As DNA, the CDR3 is TGCGCCAGCAGCGCCGACTCCAGCACAGATACGCAGTATTTT.

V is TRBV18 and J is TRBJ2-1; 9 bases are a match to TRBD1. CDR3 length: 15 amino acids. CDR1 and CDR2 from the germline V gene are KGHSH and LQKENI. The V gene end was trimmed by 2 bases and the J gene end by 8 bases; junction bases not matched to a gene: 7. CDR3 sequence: CASSPVRDRVHEQFF. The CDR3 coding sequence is TGTGCCAGCTCACCAGTCCGGGACAGGGTCCATGAGCAGTTCTTC.

The CDR3 nucleotides read TGTGCCATCAGGCCGGGACAGGGTGTCCACGAGCAGTACTTC. This translates into CAIRPGQGVHEQYF. This sequence joins TRBV10-3 and TRBJ2-7, with 9 nucleotides matching TRBD1. There are 14 residues in the CDR3. Germline V lookup: CDR1 ENHRY, CDR2 SYGVKD. V dropped 6 bases and J dropped 5; count of bases not matched to a gene: 8.

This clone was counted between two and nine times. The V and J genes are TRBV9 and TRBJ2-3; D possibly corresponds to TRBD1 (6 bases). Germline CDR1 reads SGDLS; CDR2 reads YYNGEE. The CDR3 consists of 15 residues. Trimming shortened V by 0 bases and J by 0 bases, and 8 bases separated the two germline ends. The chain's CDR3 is CASSVVQGSTDTQYF. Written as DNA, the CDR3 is TGTGCCAGCAGCGTAGTTCAGGGGAGCACAGATACGCAGTATTTT. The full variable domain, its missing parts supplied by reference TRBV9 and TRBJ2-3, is DSGVTQTPKHLITATGQRVTLRCSPRSGDLSVYWYQQSLDQGLQFLIQYYNGEERAKGNILERFSAQQFPDLHSELNLSSLELGDSALYFCASSVVQGSTDTQYFGPGTRLTVL.

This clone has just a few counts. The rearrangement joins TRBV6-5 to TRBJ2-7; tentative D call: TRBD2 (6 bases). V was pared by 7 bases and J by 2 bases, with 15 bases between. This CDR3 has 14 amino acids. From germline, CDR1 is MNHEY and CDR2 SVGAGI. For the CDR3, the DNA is TGTGCCAGCACCACGGGGGACCGACCCTACGAGCAGTACTTC. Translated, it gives CASTTGDRPYEQYF.

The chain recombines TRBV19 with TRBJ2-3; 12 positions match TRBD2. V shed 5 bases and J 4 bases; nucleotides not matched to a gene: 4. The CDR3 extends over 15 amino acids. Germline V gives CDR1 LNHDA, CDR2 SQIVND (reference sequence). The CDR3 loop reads CASSPRLAGADTQYF. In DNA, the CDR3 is TGTGCCAGTAGTCCGAGACTAGCGGGAGCAGATACGCAGTATTTT.

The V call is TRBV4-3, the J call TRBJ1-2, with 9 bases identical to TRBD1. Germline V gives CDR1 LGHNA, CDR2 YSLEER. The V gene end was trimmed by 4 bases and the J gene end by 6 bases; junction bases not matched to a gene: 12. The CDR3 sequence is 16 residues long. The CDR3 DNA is TGCGCCAGCAGCCGAAGAGGGCGGACAGGGGTACATGGCTACACCTTC. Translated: CASSRRGRTGVHGYTF.

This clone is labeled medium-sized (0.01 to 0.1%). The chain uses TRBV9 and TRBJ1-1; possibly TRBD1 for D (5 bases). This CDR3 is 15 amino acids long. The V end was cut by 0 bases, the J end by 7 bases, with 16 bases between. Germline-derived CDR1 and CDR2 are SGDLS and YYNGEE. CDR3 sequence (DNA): TGTGCCAGCAGCGTAGCCCTGGTGGCGGGGGGTGAAGCTTTCTTT. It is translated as CASSVALVAGGEAFF.